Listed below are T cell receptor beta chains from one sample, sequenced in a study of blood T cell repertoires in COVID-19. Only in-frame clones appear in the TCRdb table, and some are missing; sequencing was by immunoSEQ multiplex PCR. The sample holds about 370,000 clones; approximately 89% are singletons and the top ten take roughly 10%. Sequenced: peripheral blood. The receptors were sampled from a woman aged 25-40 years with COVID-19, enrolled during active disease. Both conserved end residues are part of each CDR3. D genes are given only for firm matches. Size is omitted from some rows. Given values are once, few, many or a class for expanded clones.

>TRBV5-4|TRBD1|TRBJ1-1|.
CASSQPRGLRTEAFF
TGTGCCAGCAGCCAGCCCAGGGGGCTGAGGACTGAAGCTTTCTTT
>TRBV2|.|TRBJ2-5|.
CASRGVLETQYF
TGTGCCAGCAGAGGGGTCTTGGAGACCCAGTACTTC
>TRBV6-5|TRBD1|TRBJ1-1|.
CASSQRGQGAEAFF
TGTGCCAGCAGTCAAAGAGGACAGGGCGCTGAAGCTTTCTTT
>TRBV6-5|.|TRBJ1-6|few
CASSYRGSNSPLHF
TGTGCCAGCAGTTACCGAGGGTCAAATTCACCCCTCCACTTT
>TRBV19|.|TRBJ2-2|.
CASSKPGHNTGELFF
TGTGCCAGTAGTAAGCCCGGTCACAACACCGGGGAGCTGTTTTTT
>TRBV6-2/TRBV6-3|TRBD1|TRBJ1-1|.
CASSYSQGATEAFF
TGTGCCAGCAGTTACTCACAGGGGGCAACGGAAGCTTTCTTT
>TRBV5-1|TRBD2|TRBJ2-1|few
CASSLSGGRYNEQFF
TGCGCCAGCAGCTTGTCGGGAGGGAGGTACAATGAGCAGTTCTTC
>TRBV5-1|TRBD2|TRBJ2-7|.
CASSLVSSGSLPYEQYF
TGCGCCAGCAGCTTGGTTTCCAGCGGGAGCCTCCCTTACGAGCAGTACTTC
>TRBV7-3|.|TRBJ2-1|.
CASSSGQPNNEQFF
TGTGCCAGCAGCTCAGGACAACCCAACAATGAGCAGTTCTTC
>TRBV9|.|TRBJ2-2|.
CASAGGEMAGELFF
TGTGCCAGCGCGGGCGGGGAGATGGCCGGGGAGCTGTTTTTT
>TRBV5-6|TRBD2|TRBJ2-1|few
CASSPGLAGGIEQFF
TGTGCCAGCAGCCCCGGACTAGCGGGAGGAATTGAGCAGTTCTTC
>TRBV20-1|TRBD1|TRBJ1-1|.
CSANRGEAFF
TGCAGTGCAAACAGGGGTGAAGCTTTCTTT
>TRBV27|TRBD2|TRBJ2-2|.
CASSLIGGTGELFF
TGTGCCAGCAGTTTAATCGGGGGGACCGGGGAGCTGTTTTTT
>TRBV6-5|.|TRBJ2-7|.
CATLRTDDSYEQYF
TGTGCCACCTTACGGACTGACGACTCCTACGAGCAGTACTTC
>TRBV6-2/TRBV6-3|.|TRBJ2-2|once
CASSLPLITGELFF
TGTGCCAGCAGTCTGCCACTGATCACCGGGGAGCTGTTTTTT
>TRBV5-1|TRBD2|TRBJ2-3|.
CASSFTSGRAGDTQYF
TGCGCCAGCAGCTTCACTAGCGGGAGGGCCGGGGATACGCAGTATTTT
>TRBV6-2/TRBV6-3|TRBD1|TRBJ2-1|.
CASSYTGGVNEQFF
TGTGCCAGCAGTTACACAGGGGGAGTTAATGAGCAGTTCTTC
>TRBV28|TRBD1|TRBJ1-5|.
CASTFGTGNNQPQHF
TGTGCCAGCACGTTCGGGACAGGCAACAATCAGCCCCAGCATTTT
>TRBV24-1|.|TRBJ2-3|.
CATSVTDREAGGWTDTQYF
TGTGCCACCAGTGTCACGGACAGGGAAGCGGGAGGATGGACAGATACGCAGTATTTT
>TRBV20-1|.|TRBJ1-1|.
CSAAGNTEAFF
TGCAGTGCGGCAGGGAACACTGAAGCTTTCTTT
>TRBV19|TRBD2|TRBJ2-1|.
CASTSQTSAFYNEQFF
TGTGCCAGCACGTCCCAGACTAGCGCGTTCTACAATGAGCAGTTCTTC
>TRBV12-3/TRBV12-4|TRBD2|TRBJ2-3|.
CASRISGFWTQYF
TGTGCCAGCAGGATTAGCGGGTTTTGGACGCAGTATTTT
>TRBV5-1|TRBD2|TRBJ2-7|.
CASSFGAGAGYEQYF
TGCGCCAGCAGCTTCGGGGCGGGAGCGGGATACGAGCAGTACTTC
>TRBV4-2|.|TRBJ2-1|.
CASSHGLTGGEQFF
TGTGCCAGCAGCCATGGCTTGACTGGCGGAGAGCAGTTCTTC
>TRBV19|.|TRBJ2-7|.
CASSITVSYEQYF
TGTGCCAGTAGTATCACAGTCTCCTACGAGCAGTACTTC
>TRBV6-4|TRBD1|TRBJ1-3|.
CASRVRDRAYFSGNTIYF
TGTGCCAGCAGAGTCCGGGACAGGGCCTACTTCTCTGGAAACACCATATATTTT
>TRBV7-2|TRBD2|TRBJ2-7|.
CASSPDGLAGFSYEQYF
TGTGCCAGCAGCCCAGATGGACTAGCGGGCTTCTCCTACGAGCAGTACTTC
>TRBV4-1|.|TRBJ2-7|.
CASSQDTGQFYEQYF
TGCGCCAGCAGCCAAGATACAGGGCAGTTCTACGAGCAGTACTTC
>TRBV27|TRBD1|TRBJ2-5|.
CASSLWVQGVQETQYF
TGTGCCAGCAGTTTATGGGTCCAGGGGGTACAAGAGACCCAGTACTTC
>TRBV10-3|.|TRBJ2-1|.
CAISEPRDLYNEQFF
TGTGCCATCAGTGAGCCCCGGGACTTATACAATGAGCAGTTCTTC
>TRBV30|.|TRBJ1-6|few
CAYELYRDSPLHF
TGTGCCTATGAGCTCTACAGGGACTCACCCCTCCACTTT
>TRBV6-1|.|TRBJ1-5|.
CASSDQGGNQPQHF
TGTGCCAGCAGTGACCAGGGTGGCAATCAGCCCCAGCATTTT
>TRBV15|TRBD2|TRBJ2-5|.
CATSRLGAGGPGGETQYF
TGTGCCACCAGCAGACTAGGAGCGGGAGGGCCGGGGGGAGAGACCCAGTACTTC
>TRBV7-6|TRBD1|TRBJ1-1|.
CASSLAGQGQMNTEAFF
TGTGCCAGCAGCTTAGCGGGACAGGGGCAGATGAACACTGAAGCTTTCTTT
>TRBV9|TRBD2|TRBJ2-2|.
CASSVAAGGGNTGELFF
TGTGCCAGCAGCGTAGCGGCGGGAGGGGGTAACACCGGGGAGCTGTTTTTT
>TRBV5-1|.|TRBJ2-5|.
CASSFSDYKETQYF
TGCGCCAGCAGCTTTTCCGACTATAAAGAGACCCAGTACTTC
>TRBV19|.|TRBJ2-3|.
CASSILGQGMSADTQYF
TGTGCCAGTAGTATACTCGGTCAGGGGATGAGTGCAGATACGCAGTATTTT
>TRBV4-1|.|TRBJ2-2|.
CASSQEVTTGELFF
TGCGCCAGCAGCCAAGAAGTTACTACCGGGGAGCTGTTTTTT
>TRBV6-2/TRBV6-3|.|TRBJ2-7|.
CASSYVPGVEGSYEQYF
TGTGCCAGCAGTTACGTTCCGGGAGTAGAGGGGTCCTACGAGCAGTACTTC